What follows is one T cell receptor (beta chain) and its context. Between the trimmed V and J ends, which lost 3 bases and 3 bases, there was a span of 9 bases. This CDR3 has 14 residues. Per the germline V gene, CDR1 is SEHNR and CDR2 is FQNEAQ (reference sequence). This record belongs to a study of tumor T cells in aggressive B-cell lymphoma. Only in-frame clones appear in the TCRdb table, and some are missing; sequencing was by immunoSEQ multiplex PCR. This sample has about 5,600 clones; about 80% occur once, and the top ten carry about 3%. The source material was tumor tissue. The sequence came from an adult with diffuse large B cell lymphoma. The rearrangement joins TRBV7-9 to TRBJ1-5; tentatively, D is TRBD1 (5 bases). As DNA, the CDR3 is TGTGCCAGCAGCTTCGGCAGGGACAATCAGCCCCAGCATTTT. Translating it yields CASSFGRDNQPQHF.